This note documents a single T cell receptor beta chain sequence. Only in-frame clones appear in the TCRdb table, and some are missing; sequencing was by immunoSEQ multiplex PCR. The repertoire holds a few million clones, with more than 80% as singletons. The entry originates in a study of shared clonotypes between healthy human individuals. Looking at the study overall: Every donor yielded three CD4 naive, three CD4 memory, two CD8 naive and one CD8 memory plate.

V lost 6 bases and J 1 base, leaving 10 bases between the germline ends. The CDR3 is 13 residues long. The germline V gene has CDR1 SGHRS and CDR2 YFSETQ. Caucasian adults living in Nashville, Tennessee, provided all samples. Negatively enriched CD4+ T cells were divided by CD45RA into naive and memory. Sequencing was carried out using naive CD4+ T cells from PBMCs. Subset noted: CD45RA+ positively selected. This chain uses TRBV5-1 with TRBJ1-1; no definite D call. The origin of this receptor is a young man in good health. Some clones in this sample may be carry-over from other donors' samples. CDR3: CASKADTNTEAFF. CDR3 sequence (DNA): TGCGCCAGCAAAGCCGATACGAACACTGAAGCTTTCTTT. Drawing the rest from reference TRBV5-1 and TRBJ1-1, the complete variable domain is KAGVTQTPRYLIKTRGQQVTLSCSPISGHRSVSWYQQTPGQGLQFLFEYFSETQRNKGNFPGRFSGRQFSNSRSEMNVSTLELGDSALYLCASKADTNTEAFFGQGTRLTVV.